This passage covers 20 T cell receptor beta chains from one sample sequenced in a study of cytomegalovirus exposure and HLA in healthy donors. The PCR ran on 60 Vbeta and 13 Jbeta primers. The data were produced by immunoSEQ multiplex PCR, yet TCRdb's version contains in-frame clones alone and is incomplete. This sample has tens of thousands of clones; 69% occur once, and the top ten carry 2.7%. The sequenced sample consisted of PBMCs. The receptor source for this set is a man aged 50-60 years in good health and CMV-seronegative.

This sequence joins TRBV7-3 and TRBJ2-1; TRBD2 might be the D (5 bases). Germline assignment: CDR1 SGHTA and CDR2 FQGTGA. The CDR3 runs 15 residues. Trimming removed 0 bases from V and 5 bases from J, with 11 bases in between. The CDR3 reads CASSLTAVPHNEQFF. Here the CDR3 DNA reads TGTGCCAGCAGCTTAACAGCGGTCCCCCACAATGAGCAGTTCTTC.

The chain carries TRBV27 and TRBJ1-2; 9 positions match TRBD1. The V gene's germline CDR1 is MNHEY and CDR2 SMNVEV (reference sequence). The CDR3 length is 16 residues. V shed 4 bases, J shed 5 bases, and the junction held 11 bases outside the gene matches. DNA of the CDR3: TGTGCCAGCAGTTCCATTAGGGGACAGGGTATTTATGGCTACACCTTC. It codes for CASSSIRGQGIYGYTF.

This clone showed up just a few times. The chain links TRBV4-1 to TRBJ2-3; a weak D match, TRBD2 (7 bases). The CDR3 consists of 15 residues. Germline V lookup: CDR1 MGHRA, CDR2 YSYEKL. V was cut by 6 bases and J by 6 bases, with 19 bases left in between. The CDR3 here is CASSPRGGRGDTQYF. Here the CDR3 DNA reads TGCGCCAGCAGTCCCAGGGGCGGGAGAGGTGATACGCAGTATTTT.

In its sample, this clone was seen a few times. DNA of the CDR3: TGTGCCAGCAGTGAAAGCCTAGCGGGTGGGCAGGGCGGGGAGCTGTTTTTT. Encoded protein: CASSESLAGGQGGELFF. The chain employs TRBV2 and TRBJ2-2; 8 positions agree with TRBD2. Germline values: CDR1 SNHLY, CDR2 FYNNEI. J was trimmed by 7 bases and V by 2 bases; bases with no gene match: 12. The CDR3 spans 17 residues.

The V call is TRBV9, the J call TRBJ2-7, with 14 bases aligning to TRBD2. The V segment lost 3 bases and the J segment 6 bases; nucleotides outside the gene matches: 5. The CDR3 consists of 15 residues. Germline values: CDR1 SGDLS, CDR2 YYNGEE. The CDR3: CASSAGLAGGVEQYF. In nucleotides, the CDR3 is TGTGCCAGCAGCGCAGGACTAGCGGGGGGAGTCGAGCAGTACTTC.

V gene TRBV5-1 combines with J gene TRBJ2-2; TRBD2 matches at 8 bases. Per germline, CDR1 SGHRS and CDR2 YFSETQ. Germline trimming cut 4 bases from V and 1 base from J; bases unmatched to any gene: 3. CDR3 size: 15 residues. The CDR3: CASSLRGGNTGELFF. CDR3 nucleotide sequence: TGCGCCAGCAGCCTCCGGGGGGGGAACACCGGGGAGCTGTTTTTT.

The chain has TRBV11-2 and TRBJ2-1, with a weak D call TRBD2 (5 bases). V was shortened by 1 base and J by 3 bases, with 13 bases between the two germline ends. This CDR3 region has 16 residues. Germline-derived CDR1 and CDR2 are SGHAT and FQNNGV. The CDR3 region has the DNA TGTGCCAGCAGCTTAGTCAGCGGCCCTGTCTACAATGAGCAGTTCTTC. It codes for CASSLVSGPVYNEQFF.

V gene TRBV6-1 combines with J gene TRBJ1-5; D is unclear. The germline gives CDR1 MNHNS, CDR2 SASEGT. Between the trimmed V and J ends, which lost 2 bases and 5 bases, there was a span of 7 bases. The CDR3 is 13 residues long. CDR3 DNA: TGTGCCAGCAGTGAATCCAGTTATCAGCCCCAGCATTTT. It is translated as CASSESSYQPQHF.

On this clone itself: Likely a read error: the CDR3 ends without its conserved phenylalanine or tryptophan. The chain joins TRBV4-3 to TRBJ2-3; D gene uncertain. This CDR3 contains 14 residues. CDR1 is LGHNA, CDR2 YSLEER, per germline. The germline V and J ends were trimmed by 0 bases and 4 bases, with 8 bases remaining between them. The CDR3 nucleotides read TGCGCCAGCAGCCAAGATATCGTAGCAGATACGCAGTATGTT. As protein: CASSQDIVADTQYV.

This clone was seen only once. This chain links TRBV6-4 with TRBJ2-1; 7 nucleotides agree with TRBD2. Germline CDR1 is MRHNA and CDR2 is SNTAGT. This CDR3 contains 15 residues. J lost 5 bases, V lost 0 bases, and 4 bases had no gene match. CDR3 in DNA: TGTGCCAGCAGTGACTCAGCGGGGTACCACAATGAGCAGTTCTTC. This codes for CASSDSAGYHNEQFF.

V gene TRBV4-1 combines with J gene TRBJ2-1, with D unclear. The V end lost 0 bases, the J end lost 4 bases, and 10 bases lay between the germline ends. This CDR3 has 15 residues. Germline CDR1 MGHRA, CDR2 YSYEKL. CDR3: CASSQDVADYNEQFF. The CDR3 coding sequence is TGCGCCAGCAGCCAAGATGTTGCAGATTACAATGAGCAGTTCTTC.

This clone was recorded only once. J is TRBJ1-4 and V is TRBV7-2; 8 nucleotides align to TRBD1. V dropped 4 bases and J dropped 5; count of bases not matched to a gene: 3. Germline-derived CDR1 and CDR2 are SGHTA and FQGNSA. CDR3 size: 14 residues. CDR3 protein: CASSWTGSNEKLFF. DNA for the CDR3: TGTGCCAGCAGCTGGACAGGGAGCAATGAAAAACTGTTTTTT. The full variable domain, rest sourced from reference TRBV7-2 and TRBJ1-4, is GAGVSQSPSNKVTEKGKDVELRCDPISGHTALYWYRQSLGQGLEFLIYFQGNSAPDKSGLPSDRFSAERTGGSVSTLTIQRTQQEDSAVYLCASSWTGSNEKLFFGSGTQLSVL.

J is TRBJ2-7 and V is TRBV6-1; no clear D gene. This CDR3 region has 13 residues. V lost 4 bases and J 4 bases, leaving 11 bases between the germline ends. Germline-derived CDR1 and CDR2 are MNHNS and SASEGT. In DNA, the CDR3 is TGTGCCAGCAGTGGAACAGTTCAGTACGAGCAGTACTTC. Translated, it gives CASSGTVQYEQYF.

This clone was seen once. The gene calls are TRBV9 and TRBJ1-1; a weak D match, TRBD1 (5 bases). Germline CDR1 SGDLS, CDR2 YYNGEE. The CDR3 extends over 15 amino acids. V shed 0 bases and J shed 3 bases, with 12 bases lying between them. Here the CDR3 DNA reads TGTGCCAGCAGCGTAGGTGGGGCTACACACACTGAAGCTTTCTTT. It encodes CASSVGGATHTEAFF.

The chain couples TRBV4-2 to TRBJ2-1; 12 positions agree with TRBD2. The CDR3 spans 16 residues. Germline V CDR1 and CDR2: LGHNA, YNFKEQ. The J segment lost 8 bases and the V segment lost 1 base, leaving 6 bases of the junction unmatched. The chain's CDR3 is CASSQGTSGTYDEQFF. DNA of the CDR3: TGTGCCAGCAGCCAAGGGACTAGCGGGACTTACGATGAGCAGTTCTTC.

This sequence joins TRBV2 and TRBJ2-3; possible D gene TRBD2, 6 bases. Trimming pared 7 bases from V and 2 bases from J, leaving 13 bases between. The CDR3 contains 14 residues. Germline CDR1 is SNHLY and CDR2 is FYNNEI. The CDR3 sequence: CASISGLPTDTQYF. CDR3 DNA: TGTGCCAGCATATCCGGACTACCCACAGATACGCAGTATTTT.

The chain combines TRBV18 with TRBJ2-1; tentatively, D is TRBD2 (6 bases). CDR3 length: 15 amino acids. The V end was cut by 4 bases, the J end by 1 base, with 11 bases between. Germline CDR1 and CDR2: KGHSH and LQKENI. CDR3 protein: CASSRSAGSYNEQFF. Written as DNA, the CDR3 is TGTGCCAGCTCACGATCGGCGGGGTCCTACAATGAGCAGTTCTTC. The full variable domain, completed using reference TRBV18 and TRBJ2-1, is NAGVMQNPRHLVRRRGQEARLRCSPMKGHSHVYWYRQLPEEGLKFMVYLQKENIIDESGMPKERFSAEFPKEGPSILRIQQVVRGDSAAYFCASSRSAGSYNEQFFGPGTRLTVL.

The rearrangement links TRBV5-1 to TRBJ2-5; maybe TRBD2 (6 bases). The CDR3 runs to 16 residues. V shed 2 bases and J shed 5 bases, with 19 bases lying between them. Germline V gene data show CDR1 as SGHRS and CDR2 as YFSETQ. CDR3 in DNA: TGCGCCAGCAGCTTAGCTCCGGGACTGGCTCGGGAGACCCAGTACTTC. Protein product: CASSLAPGLARETQYF. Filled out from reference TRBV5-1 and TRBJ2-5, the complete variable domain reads KAGVTQTPRYLIKTRGQQVTLSCSPISGHRSVSWYQQTPGQGLQFLFEYFSETQRNKGNFPGRFSGRQFSNSRSEMNVSTLELGDSALYLCASSLAPGLARETQYFGPGTRLLVL.

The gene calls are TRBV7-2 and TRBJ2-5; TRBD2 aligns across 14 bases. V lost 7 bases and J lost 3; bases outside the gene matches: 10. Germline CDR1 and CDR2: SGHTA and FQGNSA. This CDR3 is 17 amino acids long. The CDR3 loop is CASNRPGTSGGKETQYF. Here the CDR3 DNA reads TGTGCCAGCAACAGACCCGGGACTAGCGGGGGTAAAGAGACCCAGTACTTC.

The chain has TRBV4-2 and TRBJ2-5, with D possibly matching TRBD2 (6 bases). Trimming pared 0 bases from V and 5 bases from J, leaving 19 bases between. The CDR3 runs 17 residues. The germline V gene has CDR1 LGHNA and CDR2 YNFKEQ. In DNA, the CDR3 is TGTGCCAGCAGCCAAGATCAAGGTCGAGGAGGGGCGGAGACCCAGTACTTC. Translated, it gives CASSQDQGRGGAETQYF.